These 28 T cell receptor beta chains share one sample of origin, sequenced in a study of beta chain features in type 1 diabetes. Expressed TCRB transcripts were sequenced because the entire RNA isolate underwent reverse transcription. Generated by immunoSEQ multiplex PCR, the TCRdb table keeps only in-frame clones and is missing some. The repertoire has 860,000 or so clones, 15% to 20% of them found once; the top ten carry 0.02% to 0.03%. Material: naive CD4+ T cells from blood. These TCRs come from a young woman in good health.

The chain recombines TRBV7-2 with TRBJ2-1, with 12 bases that match TRBD2. This CDR3 spans 18 amino acids. CDR1 SGHTA and CDR2 FQGNSA come from the germline V gene. After removal of 0 bases from V and 7 bases from J, the junction contained 10 bases not matched to a gene. This CDR3 is CASSLAFPSGRARNEQFF. CDR3 nucleotide sequence: TGTGCCAGCAGCTTAGCTTTCCCTAGCGGGAGGGCCCGGAATGAGCAGTTCTTC.

This clone has just a few counts. The chain combines TRBV7-2 with TRBJ1-1; 7 bases fit TRBD1. V trimming: 5 bases; J trimming: 4 bases; junction bases outside the gene matches: 7. The CDR3 loop spans 14 amino acids. Germline V gene lookup returns CDR1 SGHTA and CDR2 FQGNSA. In nucleotides, the CDR3 is TGTGCCAGCAGCCAGGCCGACAGGGCCACTGAAGCTTTCTTT. Translating gives CASSQADRATEAFF.

This clone came up a few times. Other DNA sequences in this sample translate to the same CDR3. The rearrangement links TRBV18 to TRBJ2-7, with TRBD2 identical over 11 bases. Per germline, CDR1 KGHSH and CDR2 LQKENI. Trimming removed 2 bases from V and 3 bases from J; junction bases left unmatched: 0. The CDR3 runs to 14 residues. CDR3 sequence: CASSPTSGSYEQYF. The CDR3 bases are TGTGCCAGCTCACCAACTAGCGGGAGCTACGAGCAGTACTTC.

The table lists this clone with a few counts. The chain joins TRBV27 to TRBJ2-1; D possibly uses TRBD1 or TRBD2 (5 bases each). Per the germline V gene, CDR1 is MNHEY and CDR2 is SMNVEV (reference sequence). The CDR3 is made up of 18 amino acids. The V and J ends lost 7 bases and 0 bases respectively, with 22 bases between them. The CDR3 sequence is CASTMRGPRRSSYNEQFF. The CDR3 nucleotides are TGTGCCAGCACGATGAGGGGACCACGAAGGAGCTCCTACAATGAGCAGTTCTTC.

This chain joins TRBV19 and TRBJ1-5; no definite D call. With 2 bases removed from V and 7 bases from J, the gap between germline ends came to 6 bases. The germline CDR1 and CDR2 sequences are LNHDA and SQIVND (reference sequence). The CDR3 runs 12 residues. CDR3: CASSISRQPQHF. The CDR3 DNA is TGTGCCAGTAGTATATCCAGGCAGCCCCAGCATTTT. Together with reference TRBV19 and TRBJ1-5, the CDR3 gives the full variable domain: DGGITQSPKYLFRKEGQNVTLSCEQNLNHDAMYWYRQDPGQGLRLIYYSQIVNDFQKGDIAEGYSVSREKKESFPLTVTSAQKNPTAFYLCASSISRQPQHFGDGTRLSIL.

This clone was seen more than once but under ten times. The genes are TRBV23-1 and TRBJ2-1; no reliable D call. TRBV23-1 is labeled an ORF, and its function is uncertain. The CDR3 is 17 amino acids. Trimming removed 1 base from V and 7 bases from J, with 20 bases in between. The DNA of the CDR3 is TGCGCCAGCAGTCAATACCCCATCGGGCAGAACCGAAATGAGCAGTTCTTC. Protein: CASSQYPIGQNRNEQFF.

The rearrangement links TRBV7-2 to TRBJ1-1; D gene ambiguous. The CDR3 runs 15 residues. Deletions cut 1 base from V and 0 bases from J, with 9 bases between. Looked up from germline, CDR1 is SGHTA and CDR2 is FQGNSA. CDR3 DNA sequence: TGTGCCAGCAGCTTAGGCCGCTATATGAACACTGAAGCTTTCTTT. It codes for CASSLGRYMNTEAFF.

This clone was observed a few times. V usage is TRBV7-2 and J usage is TRBJ1-3; D unclear. This CDR3 contains 13 residues. Trimming shortened V by 1 base and J by 3 bases, and 4 bases separated the two germline ends. Per germline, CDR1 SGHTA and CDR2 FQGNSA. The CDR3 reads CASSLGVGNTIYF. The DNA of the CDR3 is TGTGCCAGCAGCTTAGGCGTTGGAAACACCATATATTTT.

The table lists this clone with a few counts. The chain carries TRBV19 and TRBJ2-1, with D possibly matching TRBD2 (6 bases). Germline CDR1 reads LNHDA; CDR2 reads SQIVND (reference sequence). This CDR3 contains 13 residues. V was shortened by 7 bases and J by 9 bases, with 16 bases between the two germline ends. The CDR3 loop is CASTLRTTSEQFF. The CDR3 bases are TGTGCCAGTACCCTGAGGACTACTAGTGAGCAGTTCTTC.

The chain is built from TRBV10-3 and TRBJ2-7, with unresolved D. V lost 8 bases, J lost 3 bases, and 17 bases lay in between. CDR1 is ENHRY, CDR2 SYGVKD, per germline. CDR3 length: 14 amino acids. The CDR3 protein is CAIGTRTEFYEQYF. CDR3 nucleotides: TGTGCCATCGGAACTCGTACAGAGTTCTACGAGCAGTACTTC.

The chain links TRBV5-1 to TRBJ2-6; the D gene is possibly TRBD1 (6 bases). The CDR3 consists of 16 residues. Per germline, CDR1 SGHRS and CDR2 YFSETQ. The V end lost 2 bases, the J end lost 4 bases, and 13 bases lay between the germline ends. CDR3: CASSFAGESGANVLTF. In nucleotides, the CDR3 is TGCGCCAGCAGCTTCGCAGGGGAGTCAGGGGCCAACGTCCTGACTTTC.

The chain uses TRBV5-6 and TRBJ2-7; D ambiguous. Deletions cut 2 bases from V and 7 bases from J, with 13 bases between. The CDR3 contains 13 residues. Germline CDR1 and CDR2: SGHDT and YYEEEE. CDR3 sequence: CASSLSFLGEQYF. The CDR3 DNA follows: TGTGCCAGCAGCTTAAGCTTCCTTGGAGAGCAGTACTTC.

In its sample, this clone was seen a few times. V is TRBV27 and J is TRBJ2-7, with D unclear. Trimming removed 5 bases from V and 0 bases from J, with 11 bases in between. Germline CDR1 and CDR2: MNHEY and SMNVEV (reference sequence). The CDR3 is 14 residues long. Here the CDR3 DNA reads TGTGCCAGCAGTACCATCCTCAGCTCCTACGAGCAGTACTTC. This sequence encodes CASSTILSSYEQYF.

J is TRBJ2-2 and V is TRBV7-6, with a tentative D call TRBD1 (7 bases). This CDR3 has 14 residues. CDR1 is SGHVS and CDR2 is FNYEAQ in the germline V gene. V shed 3 bases and J shed 7 bases, with 12 bases lying between them. The CDR3 nucleotides are TGTGCCAGCAGCTTCAGCAGGGGGGTCGGGGAGCTGTTTTTT. Its translation: CASSFSRGVGELFF.

This clone was detected only a few times. The chain is built from TRBV28 and TRBJ2-7, with unresolved D. V lost 6 bases and J lost 4, with 16 bases in between. In germline, CDR1 is MDHEN, CDR2 SYDVKM. The CDR3 runs to 14 residues. The CDR3 bases are TGTGCCAGCAGGCCCCGAGGACGTAGGTACGAGCAGTACTTC. Translating gives CASRPRGRRYEQYF.

This clone was counted a few times. The chain has TRBV11-1 and TRBJ2-3, with 14 bases fitting TRBD2. V trimming: 5 bases; J trimming: 4 bases; junction bases outside the gene matches: 5. This CDR3 region has 16 residues. CDR1 SGHAT and CDR2 FQDESV come from the germline V gene (reference sequence). CDR3 loop: CASSPGTSGSADTQYF. The CDR3 bases are TGTGCCAGCAGCCCTGGGACTAGCGGGAGCGCAGATACGCAGTATTTT.

A note on this clone: Within the sample, other DNA sequences also encode this same CDR3. The chain recombines TRBV20-1 with TRBJ2-7; D gene uncertain. CDR1 is DFQATT and CDR2 is SNEGSKA in the germline V gene (reference sequence). This CDR3 comprises 10 residues. The germline V and J ends were trimmed by 3 bases and 6 bases, with 6 bases remaining between them. In DNA, the CDR3 is TGCAGTGCTAGTTACTTCGAGCAGTACTTC. Translating gives CSASYFEQYF.

The chain couples TRBV6-5 to TRBJ1-2; 12 bases align to TRBD1. Losses at the gene ends were 8 bases for V and 4 bases for J; bases not matched to a gene: 8. There are 15 residues in the CDR3. Looked up from germline, CDR1 is MNHEY and CDR2 is SVGAGI. CDR3 DNA sequence: TGTGCCAGCTCCGGGACAGGGGGCGCGGGCTATGGCTACACCTTC. Amino acid sequence: CASSGTGGAGYGYTF.

This clone was observed a handful of times. The rearrangement links TRBV27 to TRBJ1-1; no clear D. The germline V gene has CDR1 MNHEY and CDR2 SMNVEV (reference sequence). The CDR3 spans 13 residues. The ends were cut back, 2 bases at V and 7 bases at J, with 11 bases in the middle. The CDR3 region has the DNA TGTGCCAGCAGTTTAGGACCTGACTATGAAGCTTTCTTT. It encodes CASSLGPDYEAFF.

The V and J genes are TRBV11-2 and TRBJ2-2, with D unresolved. The CDR3 is made up of 15 amino acids. Germline V CDR1 and CDR2: SGHAT, FQNNGV. Trimming took 0 bases from V and 2 from J, leaving 7 bases between them. CDR3 protein: CASSLETFNTGELFF. In DNA form, the CDR3 reads TGTGCCAGCAGCTTAGAGACTTTTAACACCGGGGAGCTGTTTTTT.

This clone was detected only a few times. The junction departs from germline at one end; a sequencing error may be responsible. The chain uses TRBV7-2 and TRBJ1-4, with D perhaps TRBD1 (5 bases). The germline V gene encodes CDR1 SGHTA and CDR2 FQGNSA. The CDR3 covers 16 residues. The CDR3 DNA sequence: TGCGCCAGCAGCCAAGAATTCTCGGGAGGGGATGAAAAACTGTTTTTT. Amino acids: CASSQEFSGGDEKLFF.

The chain links TRBV5-1 to TRBJ2-6; D possibly matches TRBD1 or TRBD2 (6 bases each). The CDR3 is made up of 16 amino acids. Germline CDR1 and CDR2: SGHRS and YFSETQ. Trimming took off 4 bases at V and 1 base at J, with 12 bases between the two ends. CDR3 sequence reads: CASSPRGGSGANVLTF. The CDR3 region has the DNA TGCGCCAGCAGCCCCCGAGGGGGGTCTGGGGCCAACGTCCTGACTTTC.

The table lists this clone with a few counts. The genes are TRBV7-9 and TRBJ1-4; 12 bases align to TRBD1. Germline CDR1 is SEHNR and CDR2 is FQNEAQ (reference sequence). V dropped 5 bases and J dropped 2; count of bases not matched to a gene: 6. This CDR3 has 17 amino acids. This chain's CDR3 is CASSAGQGAPTNEKLFF. The CDR3 DNA reads TGTGCCAGCAGCGCGGGACAGGGGGCGCCTACTAATGAAAAACTGTTTTTT.

This chain connects TRBV4-2 to TRBJ2-7, with a possible D match to TRBD2 (6 bases). Trimming took 4 bases from V and 3 from J, leaving 10 bases between them. The CDR3 has 13 residues. Germline loops: CDR1 LGHNA, CDR2 YNFKEQ. Here the CDR3 DNA reads TGTGCCAGCAGCCGTTCGGGGGACTACGAGCAGTACTTC. Translated, it gives CASSRSGDYEQYF.

V gene TRBV10-3 combines with J gene TRBJ2-7; maybe TRBD2 (6 bases). This CDR3 is built from 14 residues. Germline V lookup: CDR1 ENHRY, CDR2 SYGVKD. V was shortened by 3 bases and J by 2 bases, with 11 bases between the two germline ends. Here the CDR3 DNA reads TGTGCCATCAGTGATAGCGGAGCGCCCTACGAGCAGTACTTC. This translates into CAISDSGAPYEQYF.

A few counts support this clone. The chain links TRBV11-2 to TRBJ2-7, with TRBD2 matching over 12 bases. CDR1 and CDR2 from the germline V gene are SGHAT and FQNNGV. The CDR3 totals 15 residues. V trimming: 4 bases; J trimming: 4 bases; junction bases outside the gene matches: 5. The DNA of the CDR3 is TGTGCCAGCAGCTCCCCGACTAGCGGGAGTTACGAGCAGTACTTC. Translation: CASSSPTSGSYEQYF. Full variable domain (missing parts from reference TRBV11-2 and TRBJ2-7): EAGVAQSPRYKIIEKRQSVAFWCNPISGHATLYWYQQILGQGPKLLIQFQNNGVVDDSQLPKDRFSAERLKGVDSTLKIQPAKLEDSAVYLCASSSPTSGSYEQYFGPGTRLTVT.

This chain links TRBV11-1 with TRBJ2-4, with TRBD1 identical over 8 bases. After removal of 5 bases from V and 4 bases from J, the junction contained 13 bases not matched to a gene. This CDR3 has 17 amino acids. The germline V gene encodes CDR1 SGHAT and CDR2 FQDESV (reference sequence). Written as DNA, the CDR3 is TGTGCCAGCAGCAAAAACAGGGGGTTTTCTGAGAAAAACATTCAGTACTTC. Translated, it gives CASSKNRGFSEKNIQYF.

This clone was counted between two and nine times. The chain uses TRBV7-9 and TRBJ2-3; 7 bases align to TRBD1. Germline loops: CDR1 SEHNR, CDR2 FQNEAQ (reference sequence). The CDR3 totals 15 residues. Trimming took 4 bases from V and 1 from J; bases not matched to a gene: 5. The CDR3 loop is CASSSDRAGTDTQYF. The CDR3 DNA reads TGTGCCAGCAGCTCCGACAGGGCGGGCACAGATACGCAGTATTTT.